This T cell receptor beta chain stems from a study of blood T cells in healthy people across ages. This clonotype was seen at least ten times. Antigen specificity is unknown. V dropped 7 bases and J dropped 11; count of bases not matched to a gene: 21. The CDR3 contains 16 residues. The use of a sample-barcoded 5' primer and a J-beta primer mix characterized a second PCR of roughly 6 to 12 cycles. TCRdb independently ran MiXCR on the 5' RACE reads; one entry per CDR3 protein. The sample records some 860,000 distinct CDR3 sequences, 45% to 70% being singletons. General study findings and limits: Unsorted PBMCs blocked a conclusive comparison of naive and antigen-experienced cells. Naive CD4+ cell counts and diversity both ran higher in long-lived than in aged donors. Percentage of naive T cells showed a strong correlation with TCR beta diversity. Unknown donor CMV status possibly confounded expanded clonotype changes.

The sequenced material came from blood. V is TRBV12-3 or TRBV12-4 and J is TRBJ2-5; the match to TRBD2 covers 8 bases. The clonotype was recovered from a man aged 35 to 55 in good health. Here the CDR3 reads CASTPHAGGPYNEQYF. The CDR3 DNA sequence: TGTGCCAGCACCCCCCACGCGGGGGGCCCTTACAATGAGCAGTACTTC.